This T cell receptor (beta chain) originates from a study of cytomegalovirus exposure and HLA in healthy donors. In regard to this clone: Its antigen remains unidentified.

Whole-study findings and limits: Most sequenced TCRs were rare (though some public TCRs occurred in many donors). CMV antigen specificity was confirmed in vitro for three CMV-associated chains.

While the first cohort had 600 to 800 subjects, the donors belonged to the separate validation cohort of more than 95 subjects. This table comes from immunoSEQ multiplex PCR, and its TCRdb copy is limited to in-frame clones, with some not included. The sample carries more than 250,000 clones, roughly 90% recorded once. CDR3 size: 15 residues. Trimming shortened V by 7 bases and J by 0 bases, and 15 bases separated the two germline ends. Germline lookup yields CDR1 SGHTA and CDR2 FQGNSA. The receptor comes from a woman in her 30s in good health and CMV-seropositive. The chain recombines TRBV7-2 with TRBJ1-1; TRBD1 is a possible D gene (6 bases). Input material: PBMCs. CDR3 in amino acids: CASTLRTVMNTEAFF. The CDR3 DNA follows: TGTGCCAGCACCCTAAGGACAGTCATGAACACTGAAGCTTTCTTT.